The 30 T cell receptor beta chains given below trace back to one sample, sequenced in a study of control samples from healthy donors and cancer patients. Clones were sequenced by immunoSEQ multiplex PCR, and TCRdb holds only the in-frame ones, with some missing. The sample has about 80,000 clones; around 84% are singletons. The sequenced material came from PBMCs. The receptors here all came from a man in his 60s with head and neck cancer.

The J gene is TRBJ2-1, the V gene TRBV12-5; 8 bases agree with TRBD2. CDR1 LGHNT and CDR2 FRNRAP come from the germline V gene. This CDR3 has 16 amino acids. V dropped 5 bases and J dropped 6; count of bases not matched to a gene: 12. The CDR3 region is CASGPNPRTSINEQFF. The CDR3, as DNA: TGTGCTAGTGGTCCGAACCCCCGGACTAGCATCAATGAGCAGTTCTTC.

This chain uses TRBV4-1 with TRBJ2-7; TRBD1 might be the D (5 bases). This CDR3 contains 14 residues. The germline V and J ends were trimmed by 1 base and 1 base, with 8 bases remaining between them. Germline CDR1 reads MGHRA; CDR2 reads YSYEKL. The DNA of the CDR3 is TGCGCCAGCAGCCAAGGGCCAGGGTCCTACGAGCAGTACTTC. It yields the protein CASSQGPGSYEQYF.

The chain couples TRBV6-4 to TRBJ1-2; TRBD1 matches at 11 bases. Germline V gene lookup returns CDR1 MRHNA and CDR2 SNTAGT. The CDR3 has 14 amino acids. J gave up 2 bases and V 6 bases, and 2 bases lay outside the gene matches. CDR3 DNA: TGTGCCAGCAGCGGGACAGGGGGAAACTATGGCTACACCTTC. Translated: CASSGTGGNYGYTF.

The chain uses TRBV5-4 and TRBJ1-4; possible D gene TRBD1, 5 bases. The CDR3 loop spans 14 amino acids. Trimming stripped 0 bases from V and 5 bases from J, with 8 bases between. The germline V gene encodes CDR1 SGHNT and CDR2 YYREEE (reference sequence). CDR3 sequence reads: CASSLGSGNEKLFF. The DNA of the CDR3 is TGTGCCAGCAGCTTGGGCTCAGGGAATGAAAAACTGTTTTTT. The whole variable domain, remainder taken from reference TRBV5-4 and TRBJ1-4, is ETGVTQSPTHLIKTRGQQVTLRCSSQSGHNTVSWYQQALGQGPQFIFQYYREEENGRGNFPPRFSGLQFPNYSSELNVNALELDDSALYLCASSLGSGNEKLFFGSGTQLSVL.

Comment on this clone: A much larger clone is a single base away; this may be a read error. The CDR3 loop is CASGPGGGHGYTF. For the CDR3, the DNA is TGCGCCAGTGGGCCAGGAGGGGGCCATGGCTACACCTTC. The rearrangement joins TRBV10-1 to TRBJ1-2; 7 bases align to TRBD1. This CDR3 has 13 residues. Germline loops: CDR1 WNHNN, CDR2 SYGVQD (reference sequence). V shed 9 bases, J shed 6 bases, and the junction held 10 bases outside the gene matches.

This rearrangement joins TRBV5-6 to TRBJ1-4, with no clear D. The length of the CDR3 is 15 residues. Deletions cut 0 bases from V and 8 bases from J, with 14 bases between. Germline V CDR1 and CDR2: SGHDT, YYEEEE. The CDR3 nucleotides are TGTGCCAGCAGCTTGGCCCCGGCAGCCTTCGAAAAACTGTTTTTT. Protein sequence: CASSLAPAAFEKLFF.

This chain uses TRBV28 with TRBJ1-4; D is undetermined. Germline CDR1 MDHEN, CDR2 SYDVKM. The CDR3 covers 14 residues. The V gene lost 3 bases and the J gene lost 6 bases, with 11 bases spanning the gap. CDR3 loop: CASSFAGGYEKLFF. The CDR3, as DNA: TGTGCCAGCAGTTTTGCTGGCGGGTATGAAAAACTGTTTTTT.

The chain recombines TRBV18 with TRBJ2-5; D perhaps matches TRBD1 (5 bases). V was cut by 0 bases and J by 2 bases, with 16 bases left in between. CDR1 is KGHSH and CDR2 is LQKENI in the germline V gene. The CDR3 loop spans 17 amino acids. CDR3: CASSPPIDRSQQETQYF. The DNA of the CDR3 is TGTGCCAGCTCACCACCGATCGACAGAAGCCAACAAGAGACCCAGTACTTC.

V gene TRBV3-1 (or the pseudogene TRBV3-2) combines with J gene TRBJ2-1, with no clear D. The CDR3 runs 12 residues. Trimming removed 1 base at V and 8 bases at J, with 6 bases between. The germline CDR1 and CDR2 sequences are LGHDT and YNNKEL (reference sequence). The CDR3 reads CASSQVRYEQFF. DNA of the CDR3: TGTGCCAGCAGCCAAGTTCGCTATGAGCAGTTCTTC.

This chain connects TRBV24-1 to TRBJ2-3; unclear D gene. The CDR3 has 14 residues. The germline V gene encodes CDR1 KGHDR and CDR2 SFDVKD. V was shortened by 5 bases and J by 0 bases, with 8 bases between the two germline ends. This CDR3 reads CATSAPISTDTQYF. The CDR3 nucleotides are TGTGCCACCAGTGCCCCGATTAGCACAGATACGCAGTATTTT.

The gene calls are TRBV7-9 and TRBJ2-1; D is undetermined. From germline, CDR1 is SEHNR and CDR2 FQNEAQ (reference sequence). The V gene lost 1 base and the J gene lost 13 bases, with 11 bases spanning the gap. The CDR3 is made up of 12 amino acids. CDR3 DNA: TGTGCCAGCAGCTTAGAGGTCGCGATACAGTTCTTC. Amino acid sequence: CASSLEVAIQFF.

This clone was recorded only once. The V and J genes are TRBV11-2 and TRBJ1-4; 7 nucleotides align to TRBD1. V shed 1 base, J shed 5 bases, and the junction held 1 base outside the gene matches. CDR1 and CDR2 (germline): SGHAT, FQNNGV. The CDR3 has 14 amino acids. The CDR3 bases are TGTGCCAGCAGCTTAGGACAGGGAAATGAAAAACTGTTTTTT. It yields the protein CASSLGQGNEKLFF.

This chain links TRBV7-6 with TRBJ2-2, with 9 positions matching TRBD1. Trimming at V came to 3 bases and at J to 3 bases, leaving 5 bases not matched to a gene. The CDR3 spans 16 residues. Germline V gene sequence: CDR1 SGHVS, CDR2 FNYEAQ. The CDR3, as DNA: TGTGCCAGCAGCTTGGGACAGGGTGTGTACACCGGGGAGCTGTTTTTT. It yields the protein CASSLGQGVYTGELFF.

CDR3 nucleotides: TGTGCCAGCAGCGTATGGGGGAACACCGGGGAGCTGTTTTTT. It is translated as CASSVWGNTGELFF. The V and J genes are TRBV9 and TRBJ2-2; no definite D call. The ends were cut back, 1 base at V and 1 base at J, with 5 bases in the middle. This CDR3 is built from 14 residues. CDR1 is SGDLS and CDR2 is YYNGEE in the germline V gene.

The chain joins TRBV3-1 (or the pseudogene TRBV3-2) to TRBJ2-7; D gene ambiguous. Germline CDR1 is LGHDT and CDR2 is YNNKEL (reference sequence). There are 11 residues in the CDR3. Trimming took 2 bases from V and 3 from J, leaving 2 bases between them. Here the CDR3 reads CASSQYYEQYF. As DNA, the CDR3 is TGTGCCAGCAGCCAATACTACGAGCAGTACTTC.

The genes are TRBV19 and TRBJ1-2; maybe TRBD1 (5 bases). This CDR3 region has 11 residues. The germline CDR1 and CDR2 sequences are LNHDA and SQIVND (reference sequence). V lost 9 bases and J lost 8, with 13 bases in between. This CDR3 reads CASSRARGYTF. CDR3 in DNA: TGTGCCAGCTCCAGGGCGCGCGGCTACACCTTC.

In its sample, this clone was seen once. V usage is TRBV2 and J usage is TRBJ2-7, with 10 bases matching TRBD2. The germline gives CDR1 SNHLY, CDR2 FYNNEI. V trimming: 3 bases; J trimming: 6 bases; junction bases outside the gene matches: 5. This CDR3 has 14 residues. The CDR3 protein is CASSDELAGLEQYF. For the CDR3, the DNA is TGTGCCAGCAGTGACGAACTAGCGGGACTCGAGCAGTACTTC.

The chain is built from TRBV7-9 and TRBJ2-7, with 8 nucleotides matching TRBD2. CDR1 is SEHNR and CDR2 is FQNEAQ in the germline V gene (reference sequence). V trimming: 8 bases; J trimming: 1 base; junction bases outside the gene matches: 19. The CDR3 is made up of 18 amino acids. CDR3 bases: TGTGCCAGCCCCCCGGGGGGGCGTGATAGCGGTTCTTCCTACGAGCAGTACTTC. Residues: CASPPGGRDSGSSYEQYF.

J is TRBJ2-2 and V is TRBV4-1; TRBD2 aligns across 14 bases. V lost 2 bases, J lost 0 bases, and 8 bases stayed unmatched. CDR3 length: 20 residues. Germline CDR1 MGHRA, CDR2 YSYEKL. The chain's CDR3 is CASSQLGLAGGFPNTGELFF. As DNA, the CDR3 is TGCGCCAGCAGCCAACTAGGACTAGCGGGAGGTTTCCCGAACACCGGGGAGCTGTTTTTT.

The rearrangement uses TRBV27 and TRBJ2-1, with D unclear. Germline CDR1 is MNHEY and CDR2 is SMNVEV (reference sequence). Trimming removed 3 bases from V and 4 bases from J, with 10 bases in between. The CDR3 length is 14 residues. In DNA, the CDR3 is TGTGCCAGCAGTTTCGTCGGTAGGTACAATGAGCAGTTCTTC. Encoded protein: CASSFVGRYNEQFF.

The chain has TRBV7-2 and TRBJ2-1, with 13 bases lining up with TRBD2. This CDR3 has 15 residues. CDR1 SGHTA and CDR2 FQGNSA come from the germline V gene. J was trimmed by 10 bases and V by 6 bases; bases with no gene match: 9. CDR3 sequence: CASSRTSGSVSEQFF. The CDR3 region has the DNA TGTGCCAGCAGTCGGACTAGCGGGAGTGTAAGCGAGCAGTTCTTC.

The chain combines TRBV28 with TRBJ1-6, with D possibly TRBD1 on 6 matching bases. CDR1 is MDHEN and CDR2 is SYDVKM in the germline V gene. There are 16 residues in the CDR3. V was clipped by 3 bases and J by 0 bases, with 9 bases between them. The CDR3 DNA reads TGTGCCAGCAGTTTCGACAGGAGCTCCTATAATTCACCCCTCCACTTT. Amino acids: CASSFDRSSYNSPLHF.

J is TRBJ2-1 and V is TRBV7-9; perhaps TRBD1 as D (5 bases). Germline lookup yields CDR1 SEHNR and CDR2 FQNEAQ (reference sequence). Between the trimmed V and J ends, which lost 5 bases and 4 bases, there was a span of 12 bases. The CDR3 has 14 residues. In DNA, the CDR3 is TGTGCCAGCAGCCTTTCGACAGTTTACAATGAGCAGTTCTTC. It encodes CASSLSTVYNEQFF.

This chain links TRBV7-9 with TRBJ1-4; D is perhaps TRBD1 (6 bases). Per the germline V gene, CDR1 is SEHNR and CDR2 is FQNEAQ (reference sequence). This CDR3 contains 15 residues. Trimming stripped 5 bases from V and 7 bases from J, with 17 bases between. CDR3 in DNA: TGTGCCAGCAGCAATTCCGGGGCAGGGGCTGAAAAACTGTTTTTT. This codes for CASSNSGAGAEKLFF.

The table lists this clone with a count of one. V usage is TRBV27 and J usage is TRBJ2-7; 7 bases agree with TRBD1. CDR1 and CDR2 (germline): MNHEY, SMNVEV (reference sequence). The ends lost 6 bases at V and 6 bases at J; junction bases unmatched: 2. The CDR3 contains 11 residues. CDR3 in DNA: TGTGCCAGCAGAAGACAGGGCGAGCAGTACTTC. Amino acid sequence: CASRRQGEQYF.

The chain has TRBV7-8 and TRBJ2-1; D might be TRBD1 or TRBD2, each matching 5 bases. CDR3 length: 12 amino acids. Germline V gives CDR1 SGHVS, CDR2 FQNEAQ. Trimming removed 5 bases at V and 8 bases at J, with 10 bases between. CDR3 nucleotide sequence: TGTGCCAGCAGCCCAGGGAGTGATGAGCAGTTCTTC. Its protein product is CASSPGSDEQFF.

The chain is built from TRBV7-6 and TRBJ2-1; TRBD1 agrees at 9 bases. With V trimmed by 5 bases and J by 7 bases, 9 bases remained unmatched. The CDR3 totals 15 residues. Germline-derived CDR1 and CDR2 are SGHVS and FNYEAQ. The CDR3 DNA reads as TGTGCCAGCAGCAGAGGACAGGGGAGGCTAAATGAGCAGTTCTTC. It encodes CASSRGQGRLNEQFF. The full variable domain, completed using reference TRBV7-6 and TRBJ2-1, is GAGVSQSPRYKVTKRGQDVALRCDPISGHVSLYWYRQALGQGPEFLTYFNYEAQQDKSGLPNDRFSAERPEGSISTLTIQRTEQRDSAMYRCASSRGQGRLNEQFFGPGTRLTVL.

This chain connects TRBV27 to TRBJ2-3; 14 bases are shared with TRBD2. Germline loops: CDR1 MNHEY, CDR2 SMNVEV (reference sequence). This CDR3 is 17 amino acids long. V lost 10 bases to trimming and J lost 0 bases; unmatched junction nucleotides: 9. The CDR3 DNA is TGTGCCACTAAGTGGGGACTAGCGGGGGATAGCACAGATACGCAGTATTTT. Translating it yields CATKWGLAGDSTDTQYF.

The chain combines TRBV5-1 with TRBJ2-7, with unresolved D. The CDR3 is 12 residues long. The germline V and J ends were trimmed by 3 bases and 12 bases, with 16 bases remaining between them. Per the germline V gene, CDR1 is SGHRS and CDR2 is YFSETQ. Here the CDR3 DNA reads TGCGCCAGCAGCTCACCTCCAGGAAAGTGGTACTTC. It codes for CASSSPPGKWYF. Based on the CDR3 plus reference TRBV5-1 and TRBJ2-7, the full variable domain is KAGVTQTPRYLIKTRGQQVTLSCSPISGHRSVSWYQQTPGQGLQFLFEYFSETQRNKGNFPGRFSGRQFSNSRSEMNVSTLELGDSALYLCASSSPPGKWYFGPGTRLTVT.

The chain is built from TRBV3-1 (or the pseudogene TRBV3-2) and TRBJ1-6; 7 bases agree with TRBD1. The germline V gene encodes CDR1 LGHDT and CDR2 YNNKEL (reference sequence). V lost 1 base, J lost 9 bases, and 6 bases stayed unmatched. The CDR3 contains 15 residues. CDR3 in DNA: TGTGCCAGCAGCCAAGGACAGGGAGATGGTTCACCCCTCCACTTT. Translated: CASSQGQGDGSPLHF.